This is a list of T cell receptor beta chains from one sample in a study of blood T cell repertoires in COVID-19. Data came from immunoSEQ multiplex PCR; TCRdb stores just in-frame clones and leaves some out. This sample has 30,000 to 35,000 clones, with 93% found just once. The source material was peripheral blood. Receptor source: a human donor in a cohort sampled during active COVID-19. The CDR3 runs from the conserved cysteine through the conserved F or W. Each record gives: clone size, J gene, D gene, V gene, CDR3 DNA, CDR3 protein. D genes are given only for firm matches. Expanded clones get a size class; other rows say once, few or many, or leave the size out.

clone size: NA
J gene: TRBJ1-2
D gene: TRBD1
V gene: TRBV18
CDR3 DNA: TGTGCCAGCTCACCATATGGTCCAGGGGGCGCATCCAACTATGGCTACACCTTC
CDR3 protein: CASSPYGPGGASNYGYTF

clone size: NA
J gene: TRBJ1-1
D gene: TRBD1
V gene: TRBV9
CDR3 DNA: TGTGCCAGCAGCGTGGGGACAGGGAACACTGAAGCTTTCTTT
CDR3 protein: CASSVGTGNTEAFF

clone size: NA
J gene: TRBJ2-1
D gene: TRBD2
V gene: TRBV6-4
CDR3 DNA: TGTGCCAGCAGCTCTAGCGGGGGGGGATACAATGAGCAGTTCTTC
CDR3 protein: CASSSSGGGYNEQFF

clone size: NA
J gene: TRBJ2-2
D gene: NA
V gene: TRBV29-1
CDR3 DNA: TGCAGCGTTGTAGGGAGCGGGGAGCTGTTTTTT
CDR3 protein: CSVVGSGELFF

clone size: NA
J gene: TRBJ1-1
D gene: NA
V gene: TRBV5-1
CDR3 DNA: TGCGCCAGCAGCTTGTTCCAGGCCACTGAAGCTTTCTTT
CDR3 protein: CASSLFQATEAFF

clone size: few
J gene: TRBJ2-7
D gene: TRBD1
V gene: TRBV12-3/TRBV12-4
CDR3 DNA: TGTGCCAGCAGTTTTCAGGGGGCCTACGAGCAGTACTTC
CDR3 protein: CASSFQGAYEQYF

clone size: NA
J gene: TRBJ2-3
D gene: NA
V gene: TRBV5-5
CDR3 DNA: TGTGCCAGCAGCCAACTAGATTCAGATACGCAGTATTTT
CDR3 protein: CASSQLDSDTQYF

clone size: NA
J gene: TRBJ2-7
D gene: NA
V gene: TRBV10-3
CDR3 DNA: TGTGCCATCAGTGGCGACCGGGACACCAACGAGCAGTACTTC
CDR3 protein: CAISGDRDTNEQYF

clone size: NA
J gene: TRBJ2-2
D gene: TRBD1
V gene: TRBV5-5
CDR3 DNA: TGTGCCAGCAGCTTGACACAGGGGATGAACACCGGGGAGCTGTTTTTT
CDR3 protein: CASSLTQGMNTGELFF

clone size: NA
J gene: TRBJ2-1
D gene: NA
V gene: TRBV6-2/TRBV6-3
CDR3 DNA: TGTGCCAGCAGCCGGACAATGCATGAGCAGTTCTTC
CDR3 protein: CASSRTMHEQFF

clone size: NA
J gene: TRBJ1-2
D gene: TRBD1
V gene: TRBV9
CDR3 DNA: TGTGCCAGCAGCGTAGGGACAGGGGGCTATGGCTACACCTTC
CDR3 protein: CASSVGTGGYGYTF

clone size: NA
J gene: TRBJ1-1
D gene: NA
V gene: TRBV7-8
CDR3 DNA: TGTGCCAGCAGCTTGCCCGGAACAGTGAGGGATGAAGCTTTCTTT
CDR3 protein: CASSLPGTVRDEAFF

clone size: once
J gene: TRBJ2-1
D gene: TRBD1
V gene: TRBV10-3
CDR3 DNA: TGTGCCATCAGCGGGCCGGGACAGGGACGCTCCTACAATGAGCAGTTCTTC
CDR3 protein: CAISGPGQGRSYNEQFF

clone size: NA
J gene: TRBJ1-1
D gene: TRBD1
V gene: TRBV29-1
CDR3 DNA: TGCAGCGTCCAGGGACAGCCGAACACTGAAGCTTTCTTT
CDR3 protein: CSVQGQPNTEAFF

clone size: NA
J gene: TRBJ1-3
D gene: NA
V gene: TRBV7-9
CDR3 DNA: TGTGCCAGCAGCTCAGGGTCCTCATCTGGAAACACCATATATTTT
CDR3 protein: CASSSGSSSGNTIYF

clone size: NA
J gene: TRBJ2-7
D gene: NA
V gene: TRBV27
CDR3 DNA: TGTGCCAGCAGTTTTTCAGGGTTGGTCTACGAGCAGTACTTC
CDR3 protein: CASSFSGLVYEQYF

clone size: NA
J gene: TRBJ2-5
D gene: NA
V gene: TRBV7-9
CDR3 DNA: TGTGCCAGCAGCTTAGTGCTCCAGGGGCCCCGAGAGACCCAGTACTTC
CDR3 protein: CASSLVLQGPRETQYF